This T cell receptor beta chain came from a study of patients and donors after allogeneic stem cell transplantation. TCRdb recomputed calls from the RT-PCR reads with MiXCR, one row per CDR3 protein. Among over 350,000 distinct CDR3 sequences listed, 16% were seen once. Germline CDR1 MNHNS, CDR2 SASEGT. Trimming cost V 6 bases and J 2 bases, with 14 bases left between them. The CDR3 extends over 14 amino acids. This clonotype appeared a few times. The receptor was derived from a human donor who was either an allogeneic HSCT recipient or a stem cell or donor lymphocyte infusion donor (not recorded which). It is not recorded whose cells these are; they may come from a transplant donor. Material for sequencing was blood, either unsorted or a sorted T cell fraction (not recorded which). This rearrangement joins TRBV6-1 to TRBJ2-7; possible D gene TRBD2, 5 bases. The CDR3 is CASRVRRSAYEQYF. DNA for the CDR3: TGTGCCAGCAGAGTCCGGAGGTCAGCCTACGAGCAGTACTTC.